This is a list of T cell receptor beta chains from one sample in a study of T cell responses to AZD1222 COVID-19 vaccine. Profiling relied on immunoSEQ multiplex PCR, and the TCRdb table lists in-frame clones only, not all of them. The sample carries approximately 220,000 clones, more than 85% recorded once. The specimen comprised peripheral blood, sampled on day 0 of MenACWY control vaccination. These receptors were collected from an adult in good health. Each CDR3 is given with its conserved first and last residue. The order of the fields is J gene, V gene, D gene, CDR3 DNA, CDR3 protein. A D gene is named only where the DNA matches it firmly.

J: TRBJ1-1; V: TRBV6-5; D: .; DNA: TGTGCCAGCAGTTCCGGGCCCATGAACACTGAAGCTTTCTTT; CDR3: CASSSGPMNTEAFF
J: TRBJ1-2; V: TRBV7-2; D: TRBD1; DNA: TGTGCCAGCAGCCCCGCGCGGGACAGCGGCTACACCTTC; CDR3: CASSPARDSGYTF
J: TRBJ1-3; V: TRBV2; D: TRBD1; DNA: TGTGCCAGTTACAGGGGGAGTTCTGGAAACACCATATATTTT; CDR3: CASYRGSSGNTIYF
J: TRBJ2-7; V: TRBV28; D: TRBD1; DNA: TGTGCCAGCAGTTTATCGGTCCAGGGGGCCCACGAGCAGTACTTC; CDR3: CASSLSVQGAHEQYF
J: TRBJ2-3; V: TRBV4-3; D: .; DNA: TGCGCCAGCAGCCAAGATCAACGCACAGATACGCAGTATTTT; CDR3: CASSQDQRTDTQYF
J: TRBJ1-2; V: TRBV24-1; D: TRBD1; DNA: TGTGCCACCAGTGACTCGACTTACGCGGACCTCAGGGGGCGAAGTGGCTACACCTTC; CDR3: CATSDSTYADLRGRSGYTF
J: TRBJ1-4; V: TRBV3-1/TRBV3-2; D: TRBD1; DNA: TGTGCCAGCAGCCAAGGGGACAGGGAGGCGGGCAAAAAACTGTTTTTT; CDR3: CASSQGDREAGKKLFF
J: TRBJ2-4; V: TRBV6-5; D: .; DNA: TGTGCCAGCAGTTACGGGGAAACTCTAGCCAAAAACATTCAGTACTTC; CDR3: CASSYGETLAKNIQYF
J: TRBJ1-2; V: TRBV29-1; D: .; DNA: TGCAGCGTTGAGTGGTCGCTGATGGGCTATGGCTACACCTTC; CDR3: CSVEWSLMGYGYTF
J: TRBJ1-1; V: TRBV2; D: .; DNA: TGTGCCAGCAGTGAGGAGAGACACCTGAACACTGAAGCTTTCTTT; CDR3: CASSEERHLNTEAFF
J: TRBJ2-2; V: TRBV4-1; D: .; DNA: TGCGCCAGCAGCCAGATGCGGACCCCGGACACCGGGGAGCTGTTTTTT; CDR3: CASSQMRTPDTGELFF
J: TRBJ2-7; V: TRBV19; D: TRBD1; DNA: TGTGCCAGTTCTCAGGGGGTACTAACCTACGAGCAGTACTTC; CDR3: CASSQGVLTYEQYF